The clone carrying this T cell receptor beta chain was seen at least ten times. Trimming removed 6 bases at V and 3 bases at J, with 8 bases between. The CDR3 length is 12 residues. The germline V gene encodes CDR1 ENHRY and CDR2 SYGVKD. This entry is derived from a study of neurological immune-mediated disorders. From the 5' RACE reads, TCRdb called clonotypes with MiXCR, one entry per CDR3 protein. The sample consists of approximately 66,000 distinct CDR3 sequences, 4.5% to 5.5% of them appearing once. The sequencing input was PBMCs. This chain links TRBV10-3 with TRBJ1-1, with D possibly being TRBD1 (5 bases). The source is a young man with multiple sclerosis. The CDR3 is CAIRGRDTEAFF. CDR3 nucleotides: TGTGCCATCAGGGGACGGGACACTGAAGCTTTCTTT.